This T cell receptor (beta chain) was sequenced during a study of T cell responses to AZD1222 COVID-19 vaccine. As to this clone: What it binds is not known.

Regarding the study as a whole: Spike-specific TCR breadth and depth grew following two AZD1222 doses.

The V end lost 4 bases, the J end lost 11 bases, and 21 bases lay between the germline ends. Germline CDR1 SGHTS, CDR2 YDEGEE. There are 14 residues in the CDR3. Clones were sequenced by immunoSEQ multiplex PCR, and TCRdb holds only the in-frame ones, with some missing. The data show some 160,000 clones, with roughly 90% seen just once and approximately 4.8% held by the top ten. Sequencing used peripheral blood, obtained on day 0 of AZD1222 vaccination. This chain connects TRBV5-8 to TRBJ1-1; D perhaps matches TRBD1 (6 bases). This receptor was identified in an adult in good health. CDR3 DNA sequence: TGTGCCAGCAGCCGAACGGACAGCGGACGATGGGCTTTCTTT. This codes for CASSRTDSGRWAFF.